The 19 T cell receptor beta chains below all came from one sample that was sequenced in a study of T cells after yellow fever vaccination. MiXCR, run by TCRdb on the 5' RACE reads, gives a single entry per CDR3 protein. The sample records about 220,000 distinct CDR3 sequences, approximately 3% being singletons. The starting material was CD4+ T cells sorted from PBMCs, obtained 10 days after the yellow fever booster vaccination. Receptors originate from a man in his late teens or twenties who received the YFV17D yellow fever vaccine.

The chain carries TRBV11-2 and TRBJ2-2, with TRBD2 matching over 12 bases. Germline assignment: CDR1 SGHAT and CDR2 FQNNGV. CDR3 length: 15 residues. The junction had 5 bases not matched to a gene; V was cut back by 6 bases and J by 6 bases. The CDR3: CASRRTSGVPGELFF. CDR3 DNA sequence: TGTGCCAGCAGACGGACTAGCGGGGTACCCGGGGAGCTGTTTTTT.

V usage is TRBV5-1 and J usage is TRBJ1-2, with 8 bases that match TRBD1. Germline V gene data show CDR1 as SGHRS and CDR2 as YFSETQ. This CDR3 contains 13 residues. J lost 6 bases, V lost 3 bases, and 4 bases had no gene match. The CDR3 spells CASSSLDRDGYTF. The CDR3 DNA is TGCGCCAGCAGCTCGTTGGACAGGGATGGCTACACCTTC.

The J gene is TRBJ1-3, the V gene TRBV18; 7 bases fit TRBD1. Trimming took 1 base from V and 0 from J; bases not matched to a gene: 3. Germline V gene lookup returns CDR1 KGHSH and CDR2 LQKENI. This CDR3 spans 16 amino acids. The CDR3 here is CASSPRTGFSGNTIYF. For the CDR3, the DNA is TGTGCCAGCTCACCACGGACAGGTTTCTCTGGAAACACCATATATTTT.

This clonotype has a count of ten or more. CDR3 DNA: TGCAGCGTTTCCGGGACAGGGGTCTATGGCTACACCTTC. It is translated as CSVSGTGVYGYTF. This sequence joins TRBV29-1 and TRBJ1-2; 10 nucleotides agree with TRBD1. Germline assignment: CDR1 SQVTM and CDR2 ANQGSEA. This CDR3 has 13 amino acids. Trimming at V came to 5 bases and at J to 4 bases, leaving 4 bases not matched to a gene.

This clonotype was detected ten times or more. The rearrangement uses TRBV5-1 and TRBJ1-4, with 7 bases aligning to TRBD1. In germline, CDR1 is SGHRS, CDR2 YFSETQ. This CDR3 is 17 amino acids long. The junction had 7 bases not matched to a gene; V was cut back by 2 bases and J by 0 bases. In nucleotides, the CDR3 is TGCGCCAGCAGCTTCGACAGGGCGCATGCAACTAATGAAAAACTGTTTTTT. Translation: CASSFDRAHATNEKLFF.

This clonotype was counted many times. The CDR3 is CASSRGAEQFF. Here the CDR3 DNA reads TGCGCCAGCAGCCGGGGGGCAGAGCAGTTCTTC. The chain couples TRBV5-1 to TRBJ2-1, with D perhaps TRBD2 (7 bases). Per the germline V gene, CDR1 is SGHRS and CDR2 is YFSETQ. Trimming cost V 4 bases and J 10 bases, with 9 bases left between them. The CDR3 extends over 11 amino acids.

This clonotype has only a few counts. V is TRBV7-9 and J is TRBJ1-1; 8 bases agree with TRBD1. From germline, CDR1 is SEHNR and CDR2 FQNEAQ (reference sequence). This CDR3 spans 15 amino acids. Trimming took 5 bases from V and 0 from J; bases not matched to a gene: 5. The DNA of the CDR3 is TGTGCCAGCAGCCCACAGGGACAGGTGAACACTGAAGCTTTCTTT. This encodes CASSPQGQVNTEAFF.

This clonotype has at least ten counts. Here the CDR3 DNA reads TGTGCCAGCAGCCGGGACAGGGCCCCCTTATGGGCTTTCTTT. This translates into CASSRDRAPLWAFF. This chain uses TRBV6-5 with TRBJ1-1; 9 nucleotides align to TRBD1. Germline CDR1 MNHEY, CDR2 SVGAGI. J was trimmed by 11 bases and V by 6 bases; bases with no gene match: 13. CDR3 length: 14 residues.

This clonotype was observed at least ten times. This chain links TRBV2 with TRBJ2-7, with 7 bases lining up with TRBD2. The CDR3 runs 13 residues. Trimming took 8 bases from V and 6 from J; bases not matched to a gene: 10. Per germline, CDR1 SNHLY and CDR2 FYNNEI. The CDR3 sequence is CASGRGISPEQYV. The CDR3 coding sequence is TGTGCCAGCGGGCGGGGGATCTCCCCCGAGCAGTACGTC.

V is TRBV2 and J is TRBJ1-2; D is ambiguous. The CDR3 has 14 residues. V was shortened by 6 bases and J by 8 bases, with 19 bases between the two germline ends. Per germline, CDR1 SNHLY and CDR2 FYNNEI. CDR3 sequence reads: CASSSMTPEEGYTF. In DNA form, the CDR3 reads TGTGCCAGCAGCTCGATGACCCCAGAGGAAGGCTACACCTTC.

This clonotype showed up just a few times. The chain is built from TRBV15 and TRBJ2-3; D uncertain. Trimming left V 10 bases short and J 1 base short, with 12 bases between. The CDR3 covers 13 residues. Per the germline V gene, CDR1 is LNHNV and CDR2 is YYDKDF (reference sequence). The CDR3 protein is CAIKNSGTDTQYF. The DNA for the CDR3 is TGTGCCATCAAGAACAGTGGCACAGATACGCAGTATTTT. Full variable domain (rest looked up from reference TRBV15 and TRBJ2-3): DAMVIQNPRYQVTQFGKPVTLSCSQTLNHNVMYWYQQKSSQAPKLLFHYYDKDFNNEADTPDNFQSRRPNTSFCFLDIRSPGLGDTAMYLCAIKNSGTDTQYFGPGTRLTVL.

This clonotype was found many times. The chain is built from TRBV6-2 or TRBV6-3 and TRBJ2-7; D not resolved. Germline CDR1 reads MNHEY; CDR2 reads SVGEGT. The ends were cut back, 6 bases at V and 3 bases at J, with 21 bases in the middle. The CDR3 consists of 16 residues. The CDR3 loop is CASSPGPRLRFYEQYV. The CDR3 DNA reads TGTGCCAGCAGCCCTGGGCCCAGGCTAAGATTCTACGAGCAGTACGTC.

This clonotype was detected many times. This chain uses TRBV7-2 with TRBJ1-2; perhaps TRBD1 as D (6 bases). CDR3 length: 14 amino acids. Trimming removed 1 base at V and 10 bases at J, with 16 bases between. Germline assignment: CDR1 SGHTA and CDR2 FQGNSA. The CDR3 here is CASSLDGGLFDYTF. The CDR3 DNA follows: TGTGCCAGCAGCTTAGATGGGGGGCTATTTGACTACACCTTC. Combining the CDR3 with reference TRBV7-2 and TRBJ1-2 gives the whole variable domain GAGVSQSPSNKVTEKGKDVELRCDPISGHTALYWYRQSLGQGLEFLIYFQGNSAPDKSGLPSDRFSAERTGGSVSTLTIQRTQQEDSAVYLCASSLDGGLFDYTFGSGTRLTVV.

This clonotype was detected ten times or more. The J gene is TRBJ1-1, the V gene TRBV7-2; no clear D gene. Germline V gene data show CDR1 as SGHTA and CDR2 as FQGNSA. CDR3 size: 13 residues. V lost 4 bases and J 0 bases, leaving 6 bases between the germline ends. CDR3 nucleotides: TGTGCCAGCAGCTCGAGACTGAACACTGAAGCTTTCTTT. It specifies CASSSRLNTEAFF.

V is TRBV20-1 and J is TRBJ1-5; 7 bases match TRBD1. Germline CDR1 and CDR2: DFQATT and SNEGSKA (reference sequence). V dropped 6 bases and J dropped 3; count of bases not matched to a gene: 5. The CDR3 has 13 residues. CDR3 loop: CSASRGDNQPQHF. Here the CDR3 DNA reads TGCAGTGCCAGCAGGGGGGACAATCAGCCCCAGCATTTT.

The chain recombines TRBV5-5 with TRBJ1-1, with 7 positions matching TRBD1. CDR3 size: 14 residues. CDR1 and CDR2 (germline): SGHKS, YYEKEE (reference sequence). The V gene end was trimmed by 4 bases and the J gene end by 4 bases; junction bases not matched to a gene: 7. The DNA of the CDR3 is TGTGCCAGCAGCCTGACAGGGACGGCCACTGAAGCTTTCTTT. Protein sequence: CASSLTGTATEAFF.

This clonotype has ten or more counts. The CDR3: CASSPLAGGAEEQYF. The CDR3 DNA sequence: TGTGCCAGCTCACCCCTCGCCGGGGGGGCCGAGGAGCAGTACTTC. The J gene is TRBJ2-7, the V gene TRBV18; the match to TRBD2 covers 8 bases. CDR1 and CDR2 (germline): KGHSH, LQKENI. V gave up 3 bases and J gave up 7 bases; unmatched junction bases: 11. The CDR3 runs to 15 residues.

This clonotype has a count of ten or more. This sequence joins TRBV5-4 and TRBJ2-5, with D unclear. The CDR3 spans 15 residues. Germline V gene data show CDR1 as SGHNT and CDR2 as YYREEE (reference sequence). The V end was cut by 0 bases, the J end by 4 bases, with 13 bases between. In DNA, the CDR3 is TGTGCCAGCAGCTTGGCGAAGGGTAATCGAGAGACCCAGTACTTC. Translated: CASSLAKGNRETQYF.

In this sample, this clonotype turned up many times. The chain combines TRBV7-2 with TRBJ2-3; 16 nucleotides match TRBD2. The CDR3 consists of 16 residues. Germline V CDR1 and CDR2: SGHTA, FQGNSA. Losses at the gene ends were 5 bases for V and 5 bases for J; bases not matched to a gene: 4. The CDR3 reads CASSLGLAGGIDTQYF. In DNA form, the CDR3 reads TGTGCCAGCAGCCTGGGACTAGCGGGGGGGATAGATACGCAGTATTTT.